Below, 30 T cell receptor beta chains from the same sample are listed, as sequenced in a study of breast tumors, draining lymph nodes, adjacent tissues. MiXCR was run by TCRdb on the multiplex PCR reads, yielding one entry per CDR3 protein. The sample includes more than 250,000 distinct CDR3 sequences, 30% of them seen just once. Samples came from axillary lymph nodes draining the breast cancer. The sequenced material came from axillary lymph node tissue. These receptors all come from a female donor with breast cancer. Some clones in this sample may be carry-over from other donors' samples.

As concerns this clonotype: This may come from a read error, since a much larger clone is one base off. This rearrangement joins TRBV12-3 or TRBV12-4 to TRBJ2-2, with D maybe TRBD2 (5 bases). CDR3 length: 13 residues. Here the CDR3 DNA reads TGTACTAGTGGTTTGGTACTCACCGGGGAGCTGTTTTTT. As protein: CTSGLVLTGELFF.

This clonotype appeared many times. This chain joins TRBV3-1 and TRBJ1-6, with a weak D call TRBD1 (5 bases). V was pared by 3 bases and J by 3 bases, with 15 bases between. CDR1 and CDR2 from the germline V gene are LGHDT and YNNKEL (reference sequence). The CDR3 is made up of 17 amino acids. The CDR3 coding sequence is TGTGCCAGCAGCCAGTTTTCCGGGACGAGCTATAATTCACCCCTCCACTTT. Residues: CASSQFSGTSYNSPLHF.

Of note for this clonotype: A much larger clone lies a single base off, so this may be a read error. The chain joins TRBV11-2 to TRBJ2-5; D not resolved. V was trimmed by 1 base and J by 4 bases, leaving 10 bases between them. CDR1 and CDR2 (germline): SGHAT, FQNNGV. The CDR3 spans 14 residues. The CDR3 DNA reads as TGTGCCAGCAGCTTAGCTGCCAGACCAGAGACCCAGTACTTC. This codes for CASSLAARPETQYF.

Many counts were recorded for this clonotype. The CDR3 here is CASSLESGATDTQYF. The CDR3, as DNA: TGTGCCAGCAGCTTGGAGTCAGGAGCCACAGATACGCAGTATTTT. The V call is TRBV5-6, the J call TRBJ2-3; D is uncertain. V was cut by 0 bases and J by 2 bases, with 10 bases left in between. The CDR3 is 15 amino acids. Germline V gives CDR1 SGHDT, CDR2 YYEEEE.

The chain couples TRBV6-2 or TRBV6-3 to TRBJ2-7; D is perhaps TRBD2 (6 bases). Germline CDR1 is MNHEY and CDR2 is SVGEGT. The CDR3 length is 13 residues. V lost 2 bases and J lost 3, with 8 bases in between. The CDR3 region is CASSYAGLYEQYF. CDR3 coding DNA: TGTGCCAGCAGTTACGCGGGACTCTACGAGCAGTACTTC.

This clonotype was counted once. This sequence may be a read error, since a much larger clone differs from it by one base. The chain couples TRBV20-1 to TRBJ2-2; D might be TRBD1 or TRBD2, each matching 5 bases. The CDR3 runs 14 residues. CDR1 is DFQATT and CDR2 is SNEGSKA in the germline V gene (reference sequence). The CDR3 protein is CSAKEGEYTAELFF. The CDR3 DNA reads TGCAGTGCTAAAGAAGGGGAGTACACCGCGGAGCTGTTTTTT.

V gene TRBV18 combines with J gene TRBJ2-5, with 9 bases aligning to TRBD2. V lost 4 bases to trimming and J lost 7 bases; unmatched junction nucleotides: 10. Germline V gene data show CDR1 as KGHSH and CDR2 as LQKENI. This CDR3 is built from 15 residues. DNA of the CDR3: TGTGCCAGCTCACTTTCTAGCGGGACCATAGGGACCCAGTACTTC. Its protein is CASSLSSGTIGTQYF.

This rearrangement joins TRBV4-3 to TRBJ2-3, with D possibly TRBD1 on 5 matching bases. Germline-derived CDR1 and CDR2 are LGHNA and YSLEER. V was trimmed by 2 bases and J by 1 base, leaving 13 bases between them. The CDR3 is 16 amino acids. CDR3 DNA sequence: TGCGCCAGCAGCCAAACAGACAGCAGGGGCACAGATACGCAGTATTTT. Amino acid sequence: CASSQTDSRGTDTQYF.

This clonotype was seen many times. This chain connects TRBV4-2 to TRBJ2-1, with TRBD2 matching over 8 bases. V shed 4 bases and J 5 bases; nucleotides not matched to a gene: 10. CDR3 length: 16 amino acids. Germline V gene lookup returns CDR1 LGHNA and CDR2 YNFKEQ. CDR3 sequence: CASSPIASGPNNEQFF. CDR3 in DNA: TGTGCCAGCAGCCCCATCGCTAGCGGGCCGAACAATGAGCAGTTCTTC.

V is TRBV20-1 and J is TRBJ1-1; possible D gene TRBD1, 6 bases. Germline V CDR1 and CDR2: DFQATT, SNEGSKA (reference sequence). Trimming cost V 6 bases and J 7 bases, with 9 bases left between them. CDR3 length: 10 amino acids. As DNA, the CDR3 is TGCAGTGCGGGGGCCGGTGAAGCTTTCTTT. It translates to CSAGAGEAFF.

The CDR3 here is CATRTDSNQPQHF. CDR3 nucleotides: TGTGCCACCAGGACGGATAGCAATCAGCCCCAGCATTTT. The V call is TRBV19, the J call TRBJ1-5; no reliable D call. V was clipped by 10 bases and J by 0 bases, with 10 bases between them. The CDR3 loop spans 13 amino acids. Germline V gene lookup returns CDR1 LNHDA and CDR2 SQIVND (reference sequence).

Of note for this clonotype: Being one base from a much bigger clone, this may be a read error. The J gene is TRBJ2-5, the V gene TRBV9; the match to TRBD1 covers 7 bases. This CDR3 has 15 amino acids. Germline CDR1 SGDLS, CDR2 YYNGEE. CDR3 in DNA: TGTGCCAGCAGCGTAGGGGACAGAATCATAGAGACCCCGTACTTC. Residues: CASSVGDRIIETPYF.

As for this clonotype: This may arise from a read error, as a much more abundant clone is one base away. V and J are TRBV19 and TRBJ2-5; 7 nucleotides match TRBD2. The CDR3 length is 17 residues. CDR1 and CDR2 (germline): LNHDA, SQIVND (reference sequence). CDR3: CASSMSGTTHRRETQSF. CDR3 DNA sequence: TGTGCCAGTAGTATGAGCGGGACTACTCATAGGAGAGAGACCCAGTCCTTC.

At least ten counts were recorded for this clonotype. This chain links TRBV4-1 with TRBJ1-5; 9 bases line up with TRBD1. J was trimmed by 2 bases and V by 5 bases; bases with no gene match: 4. Germline V gene lookup returns CDR1 MGHRA and CDR2 YSYEKL. This CDR3 spans 15 amino acids. The CDR3 loop reads CASSYDRGGNQPQHF. The CDR3 nucleotides are TGCGCCAGCAGCTACGACAGGGGGGGCAATCAGCCCCAGCATTTT.

For this clonotype: A clone one base away is much larger, so this may be a read error. Because it lacks the conserved phenylalanine or tryptophan at the end, this CDR3 is likely a read error. J is TRBJ1-2 and V is TRBV5-6, with 7 bases fitting TRBD1. This CDR3 comprises 15 residues. Germline V gene lookup returns CDR1 SGHDT and CDR2 YYEEEE. V lost 1 base and J lost 5; bases outside the gene matches: 8. CDR3 loop: CASSLNRGVSYGYTL. CDR3 sequence (DNA): TGTGCCAGCAGCTTGAACAGGGGCGTTTCGTATGGCTACACCCTC.

This clonotype appeared many times. The CDR3 is CATGRGDAKGNEQFF. The CDR3 nucleotides read TGTGCCACCGGACGCGGAGATGCAAAGGGTAATGAGCAGTTCTTC. V usage is TRBV6-5 and J usage is TRBJ2-1; D remains unclear. The CDR3 consists of 15 residues. With 10 bases removed from V and 7 bases from J, the gap between germline ends came to 23 bases. The germline V gene has CDR1 MNHEY and CDR2 SVGAGI.

As DNA, the CDR3 is TGTGCCAGCAGTATCACAGGGTTCATGAACACTGAAGCTTTCTTT. It is translated as CASSITGFMNTEAFF. J is TRBJ1-1 and V is TRBV6-6, with D maybe TRBD1 (6 bases). The V and J ends lost 5 bases and 0 bases respectively, with 13 bases between them. The CDR3 spans 15 residues. Germline V gene lookup returns CDR1 MNHNY and CDR2 SVGAGI (reference sequence).

This clonotype has at least ten counts. The rearrangement uses TRBV6-1 and TRBJ2-5; D remains unclear. Germline V gives CDR1 MNHNS, CDR2 SASEGT. The CDR3 sequence is 13 residues long. V was cut by 2 bases and J by 3 bases, with 7 bases left in between. The CDR3 nucleotides read TGTGCCAGCAGTGAATCTCCGAAAGAGACCCAGTACTTC. The encoded protein is CASSESPKETQYF.

This clonotype was detected many times. J is TRBJ2-3 and V is TRBV9, with D uncertain. V was clipped by 3 bases and J by 2 bases, with 16 bases between them. The CDR3 spans 16 residues. CDR1 is SGDLS and CDR2 is YYNGEE in the germline V gene. CDR3 loop: CASSGELLKHTDTQYF. DNA of the CDR3: TGTGCCAGCAGCGGCGAACTACTTAAACACACAGATACGCAGTATTTT. The full variable domain, its missing parts supplied by reference TRBV9 and TRBJ2-3, is DSGVTQTPKHLITATGQRVTLRCSPRSGDLSVYWYQQSLDQGLQFLIQYYNGEERAKGNILERFSAQQFPDLHSELNLSSLELGDSALYFCASSGELLKHTDTQYFGPGTRLTVL.

In regard to this clonotype: A single base separates this from a much larger clone, so it may be a read error. This chain uses TRBV20-1 with TRBJ1-2; weak D call: TRBD1 (5 bases). CDR1 and CDR2 (germline): DFQATT, SNEGSKA (reference sequence). This CDR3 spans 14 amino acids. For the CDR3, the DNA is TGCAGTGCGCTTACAGGAGGGGCCTCCTATGGCCACACCTTC. Residues: CSALTGGASYGHTF.

The V gene is TRBV20-1, the J gene TRBJ2-7; D tentatively fits TRBD1 or TRBD2 (5 bases each). V was shortened by 3 bases and J by 3 bases, with 12 bases between the two germline ends. The CDR3 is 13 residues long. In germline, CDR1 is DFQATT, CDR2 SNEGSKA (reference sequence). CDR3: CSARGRGGYEQYF. Here the CDR3 DNA reads TGCAGTGCTAGGGGACGTGGGGGCTACGAGCAGTACTTC.

J is TRBJ1-6 and V is TRBV2; maybe TRBD1 (6 bases). The germline gives CDR1 SNHLY, CDR2 FYNNEI. The CDR3 spans 15 residues. V lost 2 bases, J lost 5 bases, and 10 bases lay in between. The CDR3 DNA reads as TGTGCCAGCAGTGAAAGGACAGCCAATAATTCACCCCTCCACTTT. It specifies CASSERTANNSPLHF.

As for this clonotype: A much larger clone lies a single base off, so this may be a read error. The CDR3 DNA is TGCAGTGCTATCCCGACGTACGAGCAGTCCTTC. It codes for CSAIPTYEQSF. The chain recombines TRBV20-1 with TRBJ2-7; no reliable D call. Germline loops: CDR1 DFQATT, CDR2 SNEGSKA (reference sequence). The CDR3 extends over 11 amino acids.

This clonotype was observed once. Given a much more abundant clone one base away, this may be a read error. The rearrangement joins TRBV4-1 to TRBJ2-1; a weak D match, TRBD2 (5 bases). The CDR3 has 15 residues. CDR1 and CDR2 (germline): MGHRA, YSYEKL. The CDR3 is CASSQESGPYDEQFF. In DNA form, the CDR3 reads TGCGCCAGCAGCCAAGAGAGCGGCCCCTACGATGAGCAGTTCTTC.

About this clonotype itself: A much larger clone sits a single nucleotide away, making a read error possible. The rearrangement links TRBV9 to TRBJ2-1; TRBD2 is a possible D gene (6 bases). The V end lost 3 bases, the J end lost 9 bases, and 16 bases lay between the germline ends. The CDR3 is 14 amino acids. The germline CDR1 and CDR2 sequences are SGDLS and YYNGEE. CDR3 in amino acids: CASSAARAGGEQFF. For the CDR3, the DNA is TGTGCCAGCAGCGCAGCTAGGGCCGGGGGTGAGCAGTTCTTC.

This clonotype was counted between two and nine times. The rearrangement joins TRBV27 to TRBJ2-2; 10 bases fit TRBD1. This CDR3 has 18 amino acids. Germline trimming cut 5 bases from V and 4 bases from J; bases unmatched to any gene: 13. CDR1 is MNHEY and CDR2 is SMNVEV in the germline V gene (reference sequence). CDR3 in amino acids: CASSKQNLGTGVTGELFF. CDR3 DNA: TGTGCCAGCAGTAAACAAAACCTCGGGACAGGGGTCACCGGGGAGCTGTTTTTT.

In regard to this clonotype: One junction end does not reproduce the germline sequence, and a read error may be involved. The chain couples TRBV3-1 to TRBJ2-7, with D possibly TRBD1 on 7 matching bases. Germline V lookup: CDR1 LGHDT, CDR2 YNNKEL (reference sequence). The CDR3 loop spans 17 amino acids. CDR3 protein: CASSQGLAGQLSYEQCF. The CDR3 DNA sequence: TGTGCCAGCAGCCAAGGTTTGGCGGGACAGTTATCCTACGAGCAGTGCTTC.

About this clonotype: This may be a read error: a much more frequent sequence differs by one nucleotide. The rearrangement joins TRBV19 to TRBJ2-1, with TRBD2 matching over 7 bases. The junction had 15 bases not matched to a gene; V was cut back by 2 bases and J by 5 bases. Germline V gene data show CDR1 as LNHDA and CDR2 as SQIVND (reference sequence). This CDR3 contains 18 residues. In nucleotides, the CDR3 is TGTGCCAGTAGTATAAGAAGGTGGGACTACCGTCCCCACAATGAGCAGTTCTTC. Translated: CASSIRRWDYRPHNEQFF.

Details on this clonotype: A much larger clone lies one base from this, so it may be a read error. This chain uses TRBV3-1 with TRBJ2-5; D might be TRBD2 (6 bases). The CDR3 totals 16 residues. From germline, CDR1 is LGHDT and CDR2 YNNKEL (reference sequence). Trimming removed 2 bases from V and 4 bases from J, with 17 bases in between. CDR3 region: CASSQNPGPAGETQYF. In DNA form, the CDR3 reads TGTGCCAGCAGCCAAAATCCGGGACCAGCGGGAGAGACCCAGTACTTC.

Details on this clonotype: A read error may produce the germline difference seen at one junction end. The rearrangement uses TRBV7-2 and TRBJ2-7, with 9 bases fitting TRBD1. The length of the CDR3 is 15 residues. Germline assignment: CDR1 SGHTA and CDR2 FQGNSA. Written as DNA, the CDR3 is TGTGCCAGCAGCTCGGGAAGGACAGGGGACCACGAGCAGCACTTC. It codes for CASSSGRTGDHEQHF.